A single sample is the source of the 4 T cell receptor beta chains below, sequenced in a study of regulatory T cells in long-lasting Graves disease. HTBI primers from iRepertoire and Arm-PCR of CDR3 regions yielded the TCR beta libraries. In TCRdb, the multiplex PCR reads were re-called with MiXCR into one record per CDR3 protein. The sample lists fewer than 550,000 distinct CDR3 sequences; around 15% were seen once. Time point given: newly diagnosed GD, antithyroid drugs for less than 3 months. PBMC-extracted RNA yielded the TCR library. This sample was shared with a second study, whose subject was T cells in Graves' hyperthyroidism and ophthalmopathy.

Specimen: peripheral blood mononuclear cells (PBMCs), collected at new diagnosis, from a patient treated with antithyroid drugs. These TCRs come from a woman aged 35-65 years with Graves disease.

This clonotype was seen at least ten times. The rearrangement links TRBV12-3 or TRBV12-4 to TRBJ1-3, with a weak D call TRBD1 (6 bases). V was shortened by 11 bases and J by 3 bases, with 11 bases between the two germline ends. The CDR3 is 12 residues long. The CDR3, as DNA: TGTGCCGCCAGGGGAGATGGAAACACCATATATTTT. Translation: CAARGDGNTIYF.

This clonotype has ten or more counts. This sequence joins TRBV11-3 and TRBJ2-3; 9 positions agree with TRBD2. The germline V gene has CDR1 SGHNT and CDR2 YENEEA. V shed 4 bases, J shed 6 bases, and the junction held 8 bases outside the gene matches. This CDR3 has 15 amino acids. In nucleotides, the CDR3 is TGTGCCAGCAGCTCCGGCGGGGGGGATTGGGATACGCAGTATTTT. Translated, it gives CASSSGGGDWDTQYF. Together with reference TRBV11-3 and TRBJ2-3, the CDR3 gives the full variable domain: EAGVVQSPRYKIIEKKQPVAFWCNPISGHNTLYWYLQNLGQGPELLIRYENEEAVDDSQLPKDRFSAERLKGVDSTLKIQPAELGDSAVYLCASSSGGGDWDTQYFGPGTRLTVL.

Ten or more counts support this clonotype. This chain joins TRBV5-6 and TRBJ1-2; D ambiguous. This CDR3 region has 15 residues. The ends were cut back, 4 bases at V and 8 bases at J, with 21 bases in the middle. Germline V gene sequence: CDR1 SGHDT, CDR2 YYEEEE. The DNA of the CDR3 is TGTGCCAGCAGCCGACTGCTTCAGGAGAAAGAAGGCTACACCTTC. Translating it yields CASSRLLQEKEGYTF.

The V call is TRBV6-5, the J call TRBJ2-5; 13 bases are shared with TRBD2. CDR1 is MNHEY and CDR2 is SVGAGI in the germline V gene. V shed 4 bases and J 5 bases; nucleotides not matched to a gene: 7. The CDR3 length is 16 residues. The CDR3 region has the DNA TGTGCCAGCAGTTCAATGGGGACTAGCGGGGAGGAGACCCAGTACTTC. This codes for CASSSMGTSGEETQYF.